This is a list of T cell receptor beta chains from one sample in a study of cytomegalovirus exposure and HLA in healthy donors. The method was immunoSEQ multiplex PCR; TCRdb's version includes in-frame clones alone and lacks a portion of them. The table gives around 71,000 clones; the top ten clones make up roughly 1.7% of it. Specimen: PBMCs. The receptors stem from a woman aged 30 to 39 in good health and CMV-seronegative. Each CDR3 is given with its conserved first and last residue. A D gene is named only where the DNA matches it firmly.

CASSPRGRGYGYTF	TGTGCCAGCAGTCCGAGGGGGCGAGGCTATGGCTACACCTTC	TRBV27	TRBD1	TRBJ1-2
CASSQPTSGREETQYF	TGCGCCAGCAGCCAACCGACTAGCGGGCGAGAAGAGACCCAGTACTTC	TRBV4-1	TRBD2	TRBJ2-5
CASSTWTGRAGDTGELFF	TGTGCCAGCAGCACGTGGACAGGGAGGGCGGGGGACACCGGGGAGCTGTTTTTT	TRBV21-1	NA	TRBJ2-2
CASSLAGGYQPQHF	TGCGCCAGCAGCTTGGCGGGGGGCTATCAGCCCCAGCATTTT	TRBV5-1	NA	TRBJ1-5
CASSTGVVTEAFF	TGTGCCAGCAGTACAGGGGTTGTCACTGAAGCTTTCTTT	TRBV6-1	TRBD1	TRBJ1-1
CASTGTGDGYTF	TGTGCCTCTACCGGGACAGGGGATGGCTACACCTTC	TRBV10-3	TRBD1	TRBJ1-2
CASSQPDSYEQYF	TGCGCCAGCAGCCAACCGGACAGCTACGAGCAGTACTTC	TRBV4-1	NA	TRBJ2-7
CASSGGLAGGFEQYF	TGTGCCAGCAGCGGGGGACTAGCGGGGGGCTTCGAGCAGTACTTC	TRBV9	TRBD2	TRBJ2-7
CASSRRGTEAFF	TGTGCCAGCAGTCGTAGGGGCACTGAAGCTTTCTTT	TRBV6-5	NA	TRBJ1-1
CASSIGPGGTYGYTF	TGTGCCAGTAGTATCGGGCCGGGGGGCACCTATGGCTACACCTTC	TRBV19	NA	TRBJ1-2